The clone carrying this T cell receptor (beta chain) was counted a single time. Its antigen is unknown. The record originates from a study of vaccination effects on CD4 cells after COVID-19. The CDR3 totals 16 residues. V lost 6 bases to trimming and J lost 4 bases, with 16 bases between them. CDR1 is SNHLY, CDR2 FYNNEI, per germline. Profiled with immunoSEQ multiplex PCR; TCRdb holds only in-frame clones, not every one. The profile shows about 41,000 clones, more than 60% of them singletons. Sequencing was preceded by expansion of antigen-specific CD4+ T cells with viral peptide pools in the ViraFEST assay. The culture ran for roughly ten days before CD4+ T cells were isolated. Absence of prior SARS-CoV-2 infection characterized the vaccine recipients, who showed negative nucleocapsid antibodies.

The receptor comes from a human donor who received a COVID-19 vaccine. The chain recombines TRBV2 with TRBJ1-6, with TRBD1 as a possible D gene (5 bases). Here the sequenced sample was CD4+ T cells from PBMCs cultured with HCoV-OC43 spike peptides, taken before COVID-19 vaccination. Subset indicated: HCoV-OC43 spike overlapping peptide pool stimulation. The CDR3 DNA reads as TGTGCCAGCAGCCCTGGGGGGACGTCATATAATTCACCCCTCCACTTT. As protein: CASSPGGTSYNSPLHF.